A selection of T cell receptor beta chains follows, all from one sample in a study of identical twins. MiXCR, applied by TCRdb to the 5' RACE reads, yields one record per CDR3 protein. The sample has about 250,000 distinct CDR3 sequences, more than 12% seen once; the top ten hold 8.8%. Sample: memory (CD45RO+) T cells sorted from blood. The receptor source for this set is a woman younger than 30 in good health. Both conserved end residues are part of each CDR3. A D gene is named only where the DNA matches it firmly. Only some rows state a clone size, as once, few, many or a class for expanded clones.

J gene: TRBJ2-3
V gene: TRBV5-1
D gene: .
clone size: few
CDR3 protein: CASSLAATSPTDTQYF
CDR3 DNA: TGCGCCAGCAGCTTGGCCGCGACTTCCCCCACAGATACGCAGTATTTT

J gene: TRBJ2-3
V gene: TRBV20-1
D gene: TRBD2
clone size: many
CDR3 protein: CSAGGRVADTQYF
CDR3 DNA: TGCAGTGCGGGGGGGAGGGTTGCAGATACGCAGTATTTT

J gene: TRBJ1-1
V gene: TRBV5-1
D gene: .
clone size: few
CDR3 protein: CASGPGGGGDPEAFF
CDR3 DNA: TGCGCCAGCGGCCCGGGGGGGGGCGGTGATCCTGAAGCTTTCTTT

J gene: TRBJ2-1
V gene: TRBV12-5
D gene: .
clone size: many
CDR3 protein: CASGLVLGSSYNEQFF
CDR3 DNA: TGTGCTAGTGGTTTGGTACTCGGGAGCTCCTACAATGAGCAGTTCTTC

J gene: TRBJ2-4
V gene: TRBV5-6
D gene: .
clone size: few
CDR3 protein: CASSFQHTKNIQYF
CDR3 DNA: TGTGCCAGCAGCTTCCAGCATACCAAAAACATTCAGTACTTC

J gene: TRBJ2-1
V gene: TRBV3-1
D gene: .
clone size: .
CDR3 protein: CASSQARSEQFF
CDR3 DNA: TGTGCCAGCAGCCAAGCCAGGAGTGAGCAGTTCTTC

J gene: TRBJ2-3
V gene: TRBV7-9
D gene: .
clone size: many
CDR3 protein: CASSLGGYNTDTQYF
CDR3 DNA: TGTGCCAGCAGCTTAGGTGGCTATAACACAGATACGCAGTATTTT

J gene: TRBJ1-6
V gene: TRBV10-3
D gene: .
clone size: few
CDR3 protein: CAIQAQDSPLHF
CDR3 DNA: TGTGCCATCCAAGCTCAGGACTCACCCCTCCACTTT

J gene: TRBJ2-3
V gene: TRBV20-1
D gene: .
clone size: few
CDR3 protein: CSARDSSAGSNTDTQYF
CDR3 DNA: TGCAGTGCTAGAGATTCCTCCGCAGGATCGAACACAGATACGCAGTATTTT

J gene: TRBJ2-2
V gene: TRBV7-9
D gene: .
clone size: .
CDR3 protein: CASSLVLADLTGELFF
CDR3 DNA: TGTGCCAGCAGCTTAGTGCTAGCCGACCTCACCGGGGAGCTGTTTTTT

J gene: TRBJ1-2
V gene: TRBV6-1
D gene: .
clone size: .
CDR3 protein: CASISPVDYGYTF
CDR3 DNA: TGTGCCAGCATCTCCCCCGTAGACTATGGCTACACCTTC

J gene: TRBJ2-2
V gene: TRBV19
D gene: .
clone size: .
CDR3 protein: CASRTSGANTGELFF
CDR3 DNA: TGTGCCAGTAGAACTTCAGGGGCGAACACCGGGGAGCTGTTTTTT

J gene: TRBJ1-5
V gene: TRBV24-1
D gene: .
clone size: many
CDR3 protein: CATIPWWSNQPQHF
CDR3 DNA: TGTGCCACCATCCCATGGTGGAGCAATCAGCCCCAGCATTTT

J gene: TRBJ1-2
V gene: TRBV28
D gene: .
clone size: few
CDR3 protein: CASSFGGSPRSQGGYTF
CDR3 DNA: TGTGCCAGCAGTTTTGGCGGGAGTCCACGGAGCCAGGGGGGCTACACCTTC

J gene: TRBJ2-3
V gene: TRBV14
D gene: .
clone size: many
CDR3 protein: CASSLGRHTDTQYF
CDR3 DNA: TGTGCCAGCAGCCTGGGACGTCACACAGATACGCAGTATTTT

J gene: TRBJ2-3
V gene: TRBV7-2
D gene: .
clone size: .
CDR3 protein: CASSATKDTQYF
CDR3 DNA: TGTGCCAGCAGCGCAACCAAAGATACGCAGTATTTT

J gene: TRBJ2-6
V gene: TRBV3-1
D gene: .
clone size: .
CDR3 protein: CASSPLAGANVLTF
CDR3 DNA: TGTGCCAGCAGCCCCCTCGCTGGGGCCAACGTCCTGACTTTC

J gene: TRBJ1-1
V gene: TRBV3-1
D gene: .
clone size: .
CDR3 protein: CASSQEGYTEAFF
CDR3 DNA: TGTGCCAGCAGCCAAGAGGGTTACACTGAAGCTTTCTTT

J gene: TRBJ2-5
V gene: TRBV5-6
D gene: .
clone size: many
CDR3 protein: CASSLVQETQYF
CDR3 DNA: TGTGCCAGCAGCTTAGTTCAAGAGACCCAGTACTTC

J gene: TRBJ2-5
V gene: TRBV10-2
D gene: .
clone size: few
CDR3 protein: CASSESWGGEETQYF
CDR3 DNA: TGCGCCAGCAGTGAGTCTTGGGGGGGCGAAGAGACCCAGTACTTC

J gene: TRBJ2-7
V gene: TRBV20-1
D gene: .
clone size: .
CDR3 protein: CSATGTGSSYEQYF
CDR3 DNA: TGCAGTGCTACCGGGACTGGCAGCTCCTACGAGCAGTACTTC

J gene: TRBJ2-2
V gene: TRBV6-5
D gene: TRBD2
clone size: .
CDR3 protein: CASSLGGANTGELFF
CDR3 DNA: TGTGCCAGCAGTTTGGGGGGGGCGAACACCGGGGAGCTGTTTTTT

J gene: TRBJ2-3
V gene: TRBV6-1
D gene: TRBD1
clone size: .
CDR3 protein: CASSEGYRGLQSDTQYF
CDR3 DNA: TGTGCCAGCAGTGAAGGATACAGGGGGCTACAATCAGATACGCAGTATTTT

J gene: TRBJ2-7
V gene: TRBV20-1
D gene: .
clone size: few
CDR3 protein: CSASRTDSYEQYF
CDR3 DNA: TGCAGTGCTAGCAGGACTGACTCCTACGAGCAGTACTTC

J gene: TRBJ1-5
V gene: TRBV20-1
D gene: .
clone size: .
CDR3 protein: CSAGVQPQHF
CDR3 DNA: TGCAGTGCTGGGGTGCAGCCCCAGCATTTT

J gene: TRBJ2-5
V gene: TRBV20-1
D gene: .
clone size: many
CDR3 protein: CSAPDLSETQYF
CDR3 DNA: TGCAGTGCTCCAGACTTGTCGGAGACCCAGTACTTC

J gene: TRBJ2-5
V gene: TRBV12-3/TRBV12-4
D gene: TRBD2
clone size: .
CDR3 protein: CASSFLAGGPRETQYF
CDR3 DNA: TGTGCCAGCAGTTTCTTAGCGGGAGGGCCGAGAGAGACCCAGTACTTC

J gene: TRBJ2-1
V gene: TRBV6-1
D gene: TRBD1
clone size: many
CDR3 protein: CASRQGGGRSSYNEQFF
CDR3 DNA: TGTGCCAGCAGACAAGGGGGCGGGCGGAGCTCCTACAATGAGCAGTTCTTC

J gene: TRBJ1-5
V gene: TRBV6-1
D gene: .
clone size: few
CDR3 protein: CASSARGGSQPQHF
CDR3 DNA: TGTGCCAGCAGCGCACGGGGAGGGAGTCAGCCCCAGCATTTT

J gene: TRBJ1-3
V gene: TRBV20-1
D gene: .
clone size: many
CDR3 protein: CSAGRGYGNTIYF
CDR3 DNA: TGCAGTGCTGGGAGGGGCTACGGAAACACCATATATTTT

J gene: TRBJ2-1
V gene: TRBV6-1
D gene: TRBD2
clone size: many
CDR3 protein: CASSELAGDYNEQFF
CDR3 DNA: TGTGCCAGCAGTGAACTAGCGGGAGACTACAATGAGCAGTTCTTC

J gene: TRBJ1-2
V gene: TRBV12-3/TRBV12-4
D gene: .
clone size: .
CDR3 protein: CASSPRDGEASYTF
CDR3 DNA: TGTGCCAGCAGTCCCCGGGACGGCGAAGCCTCCTACACCTTC

J gene: TRBJ2-5
V gene: TRBV20-1
D gene: TRBD2
clone size: few
CDR3 protein: CSAPGLAGGTETQYF
CDR3 DNA: TGCAGTGCCCCGGGACTAGCGGGAGGGACCGAGACCCAGTACTTC

J gene: TRBJ2-7
V gene: TRBV19
D gene: TRBD1
clone size: few
CDR3 protein: CASSPGQGLGRQYF
CDR3 DNA: TGTGCCAGTAGTCCGGGACAGGGATTGGGACGGCAGTACTTC

J gene: TRBJ2-3
V gene: TRBV9
D gene: .
clone size: .
CDR3 protein: CASSARGGGYGTDTQYF
CDR3 DNA: TGTGCCAGCAGCGCCAGGGGCGGAGGGTATGGCACAGATACGCAGTATTTT

J gene: TRBJ2-3
V gene: TRBV2
D gene: .
clone size: few
CDR3 protein: CASSGILSAADTQYF
CDR3 DNA: TGTGCCAGCAGCGGGATTCTTTCAGCAGCAGATACGCAGTATTTT

J gene: TRBJ2-3
V gene: TRBV5-5
D gene: TRBD2
clone size: many
CDR3 protein: CASAVAGEITDTQYF
CDR3 DNA: TGTGCCAGCGCGGTAGCGGGGGAAATCACAGATACGCAGTATTTT

J gene: TRBJ2-7
V gene: TRBV3-1
D gene: .
clone size: few
CDR3 protein: CASSQEGGRGYEQYF
CDR3 DNA: TGTGCCAGCAGCCAAGAGGGAGGTCGGGGCTACGAGCAGTACTTC

J gene: TRBJ1-3
V gene: TRBV7-9
D gene: .
clone size: few
CDR3 protein: CASSNGPGRASGNTIYF
CDR3 DNA: TGTGCCAGCAGCAATGGACCGGGACGGGCCTCTGGAAACACCATATATTTT

J gene: TRBJ1-1
V gene: TRBV6-5
D gene: .
clone size: few
CDR3 protein: CASSYSAQQTLNTEAFF
CDR3 DNA: TGTGCCAGCAGTTACTCGGCGCAACAGACCCTGAACACTGAAGCTTTCTTT

J gene: TRBJ2-3
V gene: TRBV14
D gene: TRBD1
clone size: few
CDR3 protein: CASSPHLGQGDADTQYF
CDR3 DNA: TGTGCCAGCAGCCCACATCTAGGACAGGGGGATGCAGATACGCAGTATTTT

J gene: TRBJ1-2
V gene: TRBV12-3/TRBV12-4
D gene: .
clone size: few
CDR3 protein: CASSLALIGGLYGYTF
CDR3 DNA: TGTGCCAGCAGTTTAGCGCTAATCGGAGGGCTCTATGGCTACACCTTC

J gene: TRBJ2-4
V gene: TRBV5-1
D gene: .
clone size: few
CDR3 protein: CASSDATGAKNIQYF
CDR3 DNA: TGCGCCAGCTCGGACGCAACCGGGGCCAAAAACATTCAGTACTTC

J gene: TRBJ2-2
V gene: TRBV2
D gene: TRBD2
clone size: .
CDR3 protein: CASSDLGLAGTGELFF
CDR3 DNA: TGTGCCAGCAGTGATTTGGGACTAGCGGGAACCGGGGAGCTGTTTTTT

J gene: TRBJ2-1
V gene: TRBV7-8
D gene: .
clone size: .
CDR3 protein: CASSWGAKGNEQFF
CDR3 DNA: TGTGCCAGCAGCTGGGGGGCGAAGGGCAATGAGCAGTTCTTC

J gene: TRBJ1-1
V gene: TRBV5-1
D gene: .
clone size: medium-sized
CDR3 protein: CASSPENGGFNTEAFF
CDR3 DNA: TGCGCCAGCAGCCCCGAAAATGGAGGGTTTAACACTGAAGCTTTCTTT

J gene: TRBJ2-1
V gene: TRBV29-1
D gene: .
clone size: .
CDR3 protein: CSGTGTSYEQFF
CDR3 DNA: TGCAGCGGAACCGGGACATCTTATGAGCAGTTCTTC

J gene: TRBJ2-7
V gene: TRBV2
D gene: .
clone size: .
CDR3 protein: CASKMQGGAYEQYF
CDR3 DNA: TGTGCCAGCAAAATGCAGGGGGGGGCCTACGAGCAGTACTTC

J gene: TRBJ2-1
V gene: TRBV11-2
D gene: .
clone size: .
CDR3 protein: CASSLSTPGNEQFF
CDR3 DNA: TGTGCCAGCAGCTTATCTACCCCCGGGAATGAGCAGTTCTTC

J gene: TRBJ2-3
V gene: TRBV4-3
D gene: .
clone size: many
CDR3 protein: CASSQVWGGGTDTQYF
CDR3 DNA: TGCGCCAGCAGCCAAGTTTGGGGTGGGGGCACAGATACGCAGTATTTT

J gene: TRBJ2-7
V gene: TRBV7-2
D gene: .
clone size: .
CDR3 protein: CASSLGQENEQYF
CDR3 DNA: TGTGCCAGCAGCTTAGGACAGGAAAACGAGCAGTACTTC

J gene: TRBJ2-4
V gene: TRBV6-1
D gene: .
clone size: .
CDR3 protein: CASRGQGMIKNIQYF
CDR3 DNA: TGTGCCAGCAGGGGACAAGGGATGATCAAAAACATTCAGTACTTC

J gene: TRBJ2-1
V gene: TRBV20-1
D gene: .
clone size: few
CDR3 protein: CSARLGENEQFF
CDR3 DNA: TGCAGTGCTAGGCTGGGCGAGAATGAGCAGTTCTTC

J gene: TRBJ2-2
V gene: TRBV7-9
D gene: TRBD2
clone size: .
CDR3 protein: CASGLIGGGPTGELFF
CDR3 DNA: TGTGCCAGCGGCCTTATTGGGGGAGGGCCCACCGGGGAGCTGTTTTTT

J gene: TRBJ2-3
V gene: TRBV30
D gene: .
clone size: few
CDR3 protein: CAWSENLSTDTQYF
CDR3 DNA: TGTGCCTGGAGTGAAAACCTTAGCACAGATACGCAGTATTTT